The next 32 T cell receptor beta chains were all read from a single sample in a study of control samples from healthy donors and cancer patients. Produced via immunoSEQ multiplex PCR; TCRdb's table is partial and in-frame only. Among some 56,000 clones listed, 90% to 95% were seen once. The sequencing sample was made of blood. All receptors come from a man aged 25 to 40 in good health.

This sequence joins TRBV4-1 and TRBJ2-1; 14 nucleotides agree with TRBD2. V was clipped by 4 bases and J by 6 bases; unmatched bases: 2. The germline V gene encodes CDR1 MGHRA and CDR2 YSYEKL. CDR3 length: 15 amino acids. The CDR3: CASSRGTSGGNEQFF. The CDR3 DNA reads TGCGCCAGCAGCCGCGGGACTAGCGGGGGCAATGAGCAGTTCTTC.

CDR3 bases: TGCGCCAGCCGAGCACCCTCCGGGTCCTATGGCTACACCTTC. Protein: CASRAPSGSYGYTF. The chain employs TRBV4-1 and TRBJ1-2, with no clear D. Trimming removed 8 bases from V and 4 bases from J, with 17 bases in between. Per the germline V gene, CDR1 is MGHRA and CDR2 is YSYEKL. There are 14 residues in the CDR3.

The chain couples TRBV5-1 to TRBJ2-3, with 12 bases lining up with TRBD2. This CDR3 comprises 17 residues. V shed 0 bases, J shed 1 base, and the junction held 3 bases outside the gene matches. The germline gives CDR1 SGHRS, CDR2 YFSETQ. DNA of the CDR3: TGCGCCAGCAGCTTGGGACTAGCGGGAGCGGGCACAGATACGCAGTATTTT. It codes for CASSLGLAGAGTDTQYF.

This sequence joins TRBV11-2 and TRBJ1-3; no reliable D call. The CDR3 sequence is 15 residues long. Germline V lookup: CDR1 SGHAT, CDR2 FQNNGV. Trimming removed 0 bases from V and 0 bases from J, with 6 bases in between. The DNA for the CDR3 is TGTGCCAGCAGCTTAGAGCCCGGCTCTGGAAACACCATATATTTT. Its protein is CASSLEPGSGNTIYF.

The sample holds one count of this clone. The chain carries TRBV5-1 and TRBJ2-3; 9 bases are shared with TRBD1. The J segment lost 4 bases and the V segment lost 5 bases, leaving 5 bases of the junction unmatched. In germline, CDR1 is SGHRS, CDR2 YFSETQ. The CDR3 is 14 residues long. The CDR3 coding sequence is TGCGCCAGCAGACGGGACAGGGCGTCAGATACGCAGTATTTT. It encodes CASRRDRASDTQYF. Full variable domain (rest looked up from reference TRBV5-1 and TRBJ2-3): KAGVTQTPRYLIKTRGQQVTLSCSPISGHRSVSWYQQTPGQGLQFLFEYFSETQRNKGNFPGRFSGRQFSNSRSEMNVSTLELGDSALYLCASRRDRASDTQYFGPGTRLTVL.

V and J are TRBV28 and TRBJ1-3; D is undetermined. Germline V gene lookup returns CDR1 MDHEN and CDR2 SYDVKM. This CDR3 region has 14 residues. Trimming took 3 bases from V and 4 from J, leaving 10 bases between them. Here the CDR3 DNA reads TGTGCCAGCAGTTTTAGCACGGGAGGAAACACCATATATTTT. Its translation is CASSFSTGGNTIYF.

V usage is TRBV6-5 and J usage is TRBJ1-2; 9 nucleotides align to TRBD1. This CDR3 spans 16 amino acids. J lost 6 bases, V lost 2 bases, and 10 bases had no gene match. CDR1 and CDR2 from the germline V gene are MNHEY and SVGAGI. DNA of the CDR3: TGTGCCAGCAGTTACCACGGACAGGGGAAAATCGATGGCTACACCTTC. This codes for CASSYHGQGKIDGYTF.

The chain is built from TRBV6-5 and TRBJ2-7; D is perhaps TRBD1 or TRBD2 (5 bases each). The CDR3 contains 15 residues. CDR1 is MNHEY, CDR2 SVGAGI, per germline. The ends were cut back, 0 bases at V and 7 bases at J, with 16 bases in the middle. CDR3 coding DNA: TGTGCCAGCAGTTACTCTCTGAGGGGCGCAGGTGAGCAGTACTTC. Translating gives CASSYSLRGAGEQYF.

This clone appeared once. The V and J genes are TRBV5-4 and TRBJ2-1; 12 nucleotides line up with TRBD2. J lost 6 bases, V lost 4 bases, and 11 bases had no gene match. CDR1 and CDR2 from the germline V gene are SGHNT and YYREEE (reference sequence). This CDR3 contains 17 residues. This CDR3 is CASSRRLAGASGNEQFF. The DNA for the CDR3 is TGTGCCAGCAGCCGTCGACTAGCGGGAGCATCGGGCAATGAGCAGTTCTTC. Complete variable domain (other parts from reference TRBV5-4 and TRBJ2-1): ETGVTQSPTHLIKTRGQQVTLRCSSQSGHNTVSWYQQALGQGPQFIFQYYREEENGRGNFPPRFSGLQFPNYSSELNVNALELDDSALYLCASSRRLAGASGNEQFFGPGTRLTVL.

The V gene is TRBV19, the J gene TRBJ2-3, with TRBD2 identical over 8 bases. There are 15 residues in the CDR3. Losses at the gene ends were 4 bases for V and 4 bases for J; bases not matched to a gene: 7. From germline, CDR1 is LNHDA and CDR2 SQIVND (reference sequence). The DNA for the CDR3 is TGTGCCAGTAGTACCGAGCGGGAGAGGGCAGATACGCAGTATTTT. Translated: CASSTERERADTQYF.

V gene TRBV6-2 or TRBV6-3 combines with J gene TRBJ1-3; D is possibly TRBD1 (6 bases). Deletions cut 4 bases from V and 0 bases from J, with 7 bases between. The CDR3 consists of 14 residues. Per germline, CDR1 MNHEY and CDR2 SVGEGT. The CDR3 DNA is TGTGCCAGCAGTTGGGACAACTCTGGAAACACCATATATTTT. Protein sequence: CASSWDNSGNTIYF.

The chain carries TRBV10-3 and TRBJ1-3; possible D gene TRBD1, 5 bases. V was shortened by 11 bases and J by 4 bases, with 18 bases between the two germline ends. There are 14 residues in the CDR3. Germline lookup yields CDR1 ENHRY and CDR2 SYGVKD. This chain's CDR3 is CASRAPSDGNTIYF. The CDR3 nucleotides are TGTGCCTCCAGGGCTCCTTCGGACGGAAACACCATATATTTT.

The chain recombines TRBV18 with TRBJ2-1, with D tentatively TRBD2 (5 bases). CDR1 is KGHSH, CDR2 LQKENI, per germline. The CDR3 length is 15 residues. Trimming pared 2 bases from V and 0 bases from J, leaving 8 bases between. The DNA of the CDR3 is TGTGCCAGCTCACCATGGAGCGGCTCCTACAATGAGCAGTTCTTC. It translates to CASSPWSGSYNEQFF.

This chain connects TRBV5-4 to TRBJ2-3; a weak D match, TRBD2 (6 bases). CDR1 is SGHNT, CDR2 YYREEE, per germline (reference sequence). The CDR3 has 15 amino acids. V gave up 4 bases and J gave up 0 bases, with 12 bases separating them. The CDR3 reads CASSRSGPSTDTQYF. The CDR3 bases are TGTGCCAGCAGCCGAAGCGGGCCTAGCACAGATACGCAGTATTTT.

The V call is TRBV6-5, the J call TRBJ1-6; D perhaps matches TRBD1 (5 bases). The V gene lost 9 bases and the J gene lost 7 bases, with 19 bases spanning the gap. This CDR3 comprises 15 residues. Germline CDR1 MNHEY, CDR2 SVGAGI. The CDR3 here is CASINSGTPNSPLHF. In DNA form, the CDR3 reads TGTGCCAGTATAAACTCCGGGACGCCGAATTCACCCCTCCACTTT.

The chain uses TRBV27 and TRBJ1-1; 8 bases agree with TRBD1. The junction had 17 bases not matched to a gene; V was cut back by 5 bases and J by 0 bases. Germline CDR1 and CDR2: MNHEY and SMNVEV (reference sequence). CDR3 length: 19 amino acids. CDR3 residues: CASSRTGRTGFSMNTEAFF. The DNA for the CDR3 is TGTGCCAGCAGTCGTACTGGTCGGACAGGGTTTTCCATGAACACTGAAGCTTTCTTT.

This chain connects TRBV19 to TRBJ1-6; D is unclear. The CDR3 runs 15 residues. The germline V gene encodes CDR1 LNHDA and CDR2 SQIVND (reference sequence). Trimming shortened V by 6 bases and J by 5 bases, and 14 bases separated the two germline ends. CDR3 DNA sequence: TGTGCCAGTAGAATCACTCTTGGGGATAATTCACCCCTCCACTTT. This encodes CASRITLGDNSPLHF.

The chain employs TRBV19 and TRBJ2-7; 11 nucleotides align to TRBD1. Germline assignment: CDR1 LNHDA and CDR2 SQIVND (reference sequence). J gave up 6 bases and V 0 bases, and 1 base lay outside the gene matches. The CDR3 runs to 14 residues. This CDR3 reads CASSIDGTGGEQYF. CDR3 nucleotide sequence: TGTGCCAGTAGTATAGACGGGACAGGGGGCGAGCAGTACTTC.

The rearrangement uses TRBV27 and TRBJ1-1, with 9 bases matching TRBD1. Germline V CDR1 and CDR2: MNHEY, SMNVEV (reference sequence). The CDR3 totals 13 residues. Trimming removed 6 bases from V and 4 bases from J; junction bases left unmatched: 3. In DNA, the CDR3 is TGTGCCAGCAGGGGGACAGGGTTCACTGAAGCTTTCTTT. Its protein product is CASRGTGFTEAFF.

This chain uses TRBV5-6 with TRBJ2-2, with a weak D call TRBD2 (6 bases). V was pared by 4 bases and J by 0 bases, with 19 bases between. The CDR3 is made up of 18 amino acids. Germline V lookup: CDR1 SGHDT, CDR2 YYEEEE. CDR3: CASSEEIRENPNTGELFF. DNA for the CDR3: TGTGCCAGCAGCGAAGAAATCCGGGAGAACCCGAACACCGGGGAGCTGTTTTTT.

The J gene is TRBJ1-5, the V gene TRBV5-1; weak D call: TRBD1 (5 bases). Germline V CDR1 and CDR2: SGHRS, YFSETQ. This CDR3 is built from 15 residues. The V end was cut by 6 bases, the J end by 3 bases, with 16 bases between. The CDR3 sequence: CASKAEPGVNQPQHF. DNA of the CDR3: TGCGCCAGCAAGGCCGAGCCGGGGGTCAATCAGCCCCAGCATTTT. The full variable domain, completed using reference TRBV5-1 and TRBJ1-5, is KAGVTQTPRYLIKTRGQQVTLSCSPISGHRSVSWYQQTPGQGLQFLFEYFSETQRNKGNFPGRFSGRQFSNSRSEMNVSTLELGDSALYLCASKAEPGVNQPQHFGDGTRLSIL.

Here the CDR3 reads CASSHYRELVNTEAFF. CDR3 DNA sequence: TGTGCCAGCAGCCATTACAGGGAGTTGGTGAACACTGAAGCTTTCTTT. The chain has TRBV3-1 (or the pseudogene TRBV3-2) and TRBJ1-1; perhaps TRBD1 as D (6 bases). V shed 3 bases and J shed 0 bases, with 14 bases lying between them. Looked up from germline, CDR1 is LGHDT and CDR2 is YNNKEL (reference sequence). This CDR3 has 16 amino acids.

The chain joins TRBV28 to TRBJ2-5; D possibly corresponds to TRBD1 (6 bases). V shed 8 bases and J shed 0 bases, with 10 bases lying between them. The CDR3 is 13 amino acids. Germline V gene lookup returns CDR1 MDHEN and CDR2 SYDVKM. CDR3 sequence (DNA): TGTGCCAGCGCTCAGGGGAACCAAGAGACCCAGTACTTC. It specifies CASAQGNQETQYF.

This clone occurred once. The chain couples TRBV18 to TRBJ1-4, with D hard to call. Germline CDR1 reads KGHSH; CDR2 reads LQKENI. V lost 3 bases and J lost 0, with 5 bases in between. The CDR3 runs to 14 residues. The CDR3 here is CASSPGSTNEKLFF. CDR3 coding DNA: TGTGCCAGCTCACCGGGATCAACTAATGAAAAACTGTTTTTT.

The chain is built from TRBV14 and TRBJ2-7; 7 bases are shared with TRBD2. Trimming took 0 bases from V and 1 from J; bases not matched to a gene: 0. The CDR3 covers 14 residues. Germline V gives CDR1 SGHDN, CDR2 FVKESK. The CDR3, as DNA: TGTGCCAGCAGCCAAGAGGGGGGGTCCTACGAGCAGTACTTC. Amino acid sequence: CASSQEGGSYEQYF. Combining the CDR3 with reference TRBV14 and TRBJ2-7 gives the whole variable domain EAGVTQFPSHSVIEKGQTVTLRCDPISGHDNLYWYRRVMGKEIKFLLHFVKESKQDESGMPNNRFLAERTGGTYSTLKVQPAELEDSGVYFCASSQEGGSYEQYFGPGTRLTVT.

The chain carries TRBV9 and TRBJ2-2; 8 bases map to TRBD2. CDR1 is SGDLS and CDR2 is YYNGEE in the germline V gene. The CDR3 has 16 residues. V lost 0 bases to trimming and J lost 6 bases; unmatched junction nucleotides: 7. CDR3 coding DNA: TGTGCCAGCAGCGTAGATTACGGGAGGGTCGCCGGGGAGCTGTTTTTT. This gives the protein CASSVDYGRVAGELFF.

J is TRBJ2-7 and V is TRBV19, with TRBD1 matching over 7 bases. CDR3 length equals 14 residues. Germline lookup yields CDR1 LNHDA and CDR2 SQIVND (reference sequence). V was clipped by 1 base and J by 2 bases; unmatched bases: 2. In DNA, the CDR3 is TGTGCCAGTAGTATAGTAGGGGGCCCCTACGAGCAGTACTTC. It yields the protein CASSIVGGPYEQYF.

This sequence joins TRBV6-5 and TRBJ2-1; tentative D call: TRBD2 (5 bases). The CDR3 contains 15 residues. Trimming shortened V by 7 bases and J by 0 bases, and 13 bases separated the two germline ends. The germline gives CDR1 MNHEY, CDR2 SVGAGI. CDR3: CASTARGISYNEQFF. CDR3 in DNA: TGTGCCAGCACCGCCCGGGGAATCTCCTACAATGAGCAGTTCTTC.

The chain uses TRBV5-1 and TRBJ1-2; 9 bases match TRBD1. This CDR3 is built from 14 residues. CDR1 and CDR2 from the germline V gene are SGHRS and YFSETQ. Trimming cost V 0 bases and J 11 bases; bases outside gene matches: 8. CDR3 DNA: TGCGCCAGCAGCTTGGGGGGACAGGGAATAATGTACACCTTC. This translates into CASSLGGQGIMYTF.

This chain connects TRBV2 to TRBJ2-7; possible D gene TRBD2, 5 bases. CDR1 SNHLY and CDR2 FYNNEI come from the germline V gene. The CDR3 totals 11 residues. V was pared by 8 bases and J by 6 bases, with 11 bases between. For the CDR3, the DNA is TGTGCCAGCGCGGCGGGTCTCGAGCAGTACTTC. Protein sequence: CASAAGLEQYF.

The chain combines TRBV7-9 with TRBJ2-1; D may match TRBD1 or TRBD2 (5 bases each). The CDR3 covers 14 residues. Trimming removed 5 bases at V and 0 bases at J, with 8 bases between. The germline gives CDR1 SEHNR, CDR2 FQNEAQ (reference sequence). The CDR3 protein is CASSTGLSYNEQFF. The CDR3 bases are TGTGCCAGCAGCACAGGACTCTCCTACAATGAGCAGTTCTTC.

CDR3 loop: CASNPDRGITYEQYF. DNA of the CDR3: TGTGCCAGCAACCCGGACAGGGGGATAACCTACGAGCAGTACTTC. The chain employs TRBV6-5 and TRBJ2-7, with 10 positions matching TRBD1. V lost 7 bases, J lost 2 bases, and 8 bases stayed unmatched. The V gene's germline CDR1 is MNHEY and CDR2 SVGAGI. The CDR3 is 15 residues long.